The clone carrying this T cell receptor (beta chain) appeared a few times. Its antigen is currently unknown. Germline and junction disagree at one end, which may indicate a read error. Findings and caveats of the study: Tumor Treg TCRs overlapped most with tumor naive CD4+ cells.

Constant-region reverse primers amplified full-length variable regions, followed by semi-nested Nested Universal Primer A PCR. MiXCR was run by TCRdb on the 5' RACE reads, yielding one entry per CDR3 protein. The sample consists of approximately 40,000 distinct CDR3 sequences, approximately 31% of them appearing once. CD4+CD45RO+CD25- cells were isolated as memory CD4+ T cells. This CDR3 has 14 residues. CDR1 is SNHLY, CDR2 FYNNEI, per germline. V is TRBV2 and J is TRBJ2-1; the D call may be TRBD1 or TRBD2 (7 bases each). What was sequenced was tumor-infiltrating memory CD4+ T cells sorted from the breast tumor. Described subset: memory CD4+ T cells, CD4+CD45RO+CD25-. This receptor was identified in a female donor with breast cancer. CDR3 bases: TGTGCCGGCAGGGGGGGGCCCTTTAGGGATGAGCAGTTCTTC. This gives the protein CAGRGGPFRDEQFF.